The rows below give T cell receptor beta chains drawn from one sample of a study of beta chain features in type 1 diabetes. Only in-frame clones appear in the TCRdb table, and some are missing; sequencing was by immunoSEQ multiplex PCR. Among some 330,000 clones listed, approximately 12% were seen once. Specimen: naive CD4+ T cells from blood. These receptor sequences come from a woman under 30 with type 1 diabetes. Each CDR3 is given with its conserved first and last residue. The D gene is left open where the match is weak. The size of a clone is reported for some rows only, either as once, few or many, or as a class for expanded clones.

V	size	D	J	DNA	CDR3
TRBV19	few	-	TRBJ2-1	TGTGCCAGTAGTATAGAAATGGGCGACAATGAGCAGTTCTTC	CASSIEMGDNEQFF
TRBV7-3	-	-	TRBJ2-2	TGTGCCAGCAGCTCCTTAGGGGGGGCCTCGAACACCGGGGAGCTGTTTTTT	CASSSLGGASNTGELFF
TRBV5-1	-	-	TRBJ2-5	TGCGCCAGCAATCATCAGGGCGCAGAGACCCAGTACTTC	CASNHQGAETQYF
TRBV6-1	few	TRBD1	TRBJ1-2	TGTGCCAGCAGTGGGACCGGGACAGCCTTCTATGGCTACACCTTC	CASSGTGTAFYGYTF
TRBV7-3	few	TRBD1	TRBJ2-2	TGTGCCAGCAGCTCCACAGGGGGCACCGGGGAGCTGTTTTTT	CASSSTGGTGELFF
TRBV7-2	few	-	TRBJ2-3	TGTGCCAGCAGCCCCAGAGAGGCGGATACGCAGTATTTT	CASSPREADTQYF
TRBV5-4	-	-	TRBJ2-5	TGTGCCAGCAGCTTGGTGGGGGGGCGCCGGGAGACCCAGTACTTC	CASSLVGGRRETQYF
TRBV11-3	few	-	TRBJ2-1	TGTGCCAGCAGCTTGAGTCAGGGCAGTCGGAATGAGCAGTTCTTC	CASSLSQGSRNEQFF
TRBV28	few	TRBD1	TRBJ1-4	TGTGCCAGCAGGAGGGGACAGTTTAATGAAAAACTGTTTTTT	CASRRGQFNEKLFF
TRBV29-1	few	-	TRBJ2-5	TGCAGCGTTGACTTCAGGTACCAAGAGACCCAGTACTTC	CSVDFRYQETQYF
TRBV4-2	-	-	TRBJ2-3	TGTGCCAGCAGCCAAGCGGGGGGCGCTCGGGATACGCAGTATTTT	CASSQAGGARDTQYF
TRBV6-1	few	-	TRBJ2-3	TGTGCCAGCAGTGAACGTCCAACTAGCACAGATACGCAGTATTTT	CASSERPTSTDTQYF
TRBV7-2	-	-	TRBJ2-7	TGTGCCAGCAGCTTAACGGCTAGCCCCTATTCCGAGCAGTACTTC	CASSLTASPYSEQYF
TRBV20-1	-	-	TRBJ2-1	TGCAGTGCTTACAGAGGGGAGCAGTTCTTC	CSAYRGEQFF
TRBV14	-	-	TRBJ2-5	TGTGCCAGCAGCCAGCAATACTCCCAGGGTAGAGAGGCCCAGTACTTC	CASSQQYSQGREAQYF
TRBV5-6	-	TRBD2	TRBJ2-1	TGTGCCAGCAGCTACAGGACTAGTCGTCTTATCTACAATGAGCAGTTCTTC	CASSYRTSRLIYNEQFF
TRBV18	few	-	TRBJ1-6	TGTGCCAGCTCACCACTGATCGTCCGACGACAGGAGGTTGGGAATTCACCCCTCCACTTT	CASSPLIVRRQEVGNSPLHF
TRBV30	few	-	TRBJ1-1	TGTGCCTGGAGTGACCAGGGGAATGAAGCTTTCTTT	CAWSDQGNEAFF
TRBV10-3	few	-	TRBJ2-1	TGTGCCATCAGTGCTCCAGGACAGTACAATGAGCAGTTCTTC	CAISAPGQYNEQFF
TRBV28	few	-	TRBJ2-1	TGTGCCAGCAGCCCCCCGCGGAACAATGAGCAGTTCTTC	CASSPPRNNEQFF
TRBV5-1	few	TRBD2	TRBJ2-3	TGCGCCAGCAGATTGCCTAGCGGGGGCACAGATACGCAGTATTTT	CASRLPSGGTDTQYF
TRBV9	-	-	TRBJ2-3	TGTGCCAGCAGCCCCGGTTATAGTGGGAGATCAGATACGCAGTATTTT	CASSPGYSGRSDTQYF
TRBV28	few	TRBD1	TRBJ2-1	TGTGCCAGCAGTACTCCGGGACAGGGTGACAATGAGCAGTTCTTC	CASSTPGQGDNEQFF
TRBV11-2	-	-	TRBJ2-1	TGTGCCAGCAGCTTAGTAGCAGTCCAAAGGTACAATGAGCAGTTCTTC	CASSLVAVQRYNEQFF
TRBV4-1	few	-	TRBJ2-3	TGCGCCAGCAGCCAAGATTGGCAGCCAGGCGGGGAAGATACGCAGTATTTT	CASSQDWQPGGEDTQYF
TRBV30	-	-	TRBJ2-6	TGTGCCTGGAGTCGGCAGGGGACTGGGGCCAACGTCCTGACTTTC	CAWSRQGTGANVLTF
TRBV18	few	-	TRBJ1-1	TGTGCCAGCTCACCACCGGGATCAGGGTTGAGGACTGAAGCTTTCTTT	CASSPPGSGLRTEAFF
TRBV5-8	-	TRBD1	TRBJ1-1	TGTGCCAGCAGATTGGGGACAGGGGACACTGAAGCTTTCTTT	CASRLGTGDTEAFF
TRBV10-3	few	-	TRBJ1-1	TGTGCCATCAGTGAGCGTCGGATGGAGGCTTTCTTT	CAISERRMEAFF
TRBV7-2	few	TRBD1	TRBJ2-3	TGTGCCAGCAGTTCACAGGGGGCAGATACGCAGTATTTT	CASSSQGADTQYF
TRBV11-3	-	-	TRBJ2-1	TGTGCCAGCAGCTTCGCGTTGAGCTCCTACAATGAGCAGTTCTTC	CASSFALSSYNEQFF
TRBV6-5	few	-	TRBJ1-2	TGTGCCAGCAGTTCGGGGAAGGAGGGCTACACCTTC	CASSSGKEGYTF
TRBV7-8	-	-	TRBJ1-1	TGTGCCAGCAGCCTAAACAGGGAGCTTGACACTGAAGCTTTCTTT	CASSLNRELDTEAFF
TRBV27	few	TRBD2	TRBJ2-5	TGTGCCAGCAGTTTTACCGGGAGGGGACAGACCCAGTACTTC	CASSFTGRGQTQYF
TRBV21-1	-	-	TRBJ1-1	TGTGCCAGCAGCACCCAACAGGGACTGAACACTGAAGCTTTCTTT	CASSTQQGLNTEAFF
TRBV28	-	-	TRBJ2-3	TGTGCCAGCAGCTGGGGGGCAGATACGCAGTATTTT	CASSWGADTQYF
TRBV11-3	few	-	TRBJ2-1	TGTGCCAGCAGCTCACTCGGGCCCGGGGTAGGTGAGCAGTTCTTC	CASSSLGPGVGEQFF
TRBV7-9	few	-	TRBJ2-3	TGTGCCAGCAGCTTAGTACAGGATACGCAGTATTTT	CASSLVQDTQYF
TRBV15	few	TRBD1	TRBJ1-6	TGTGCCACCAGCAGTCGGACAGGGACGAATTCACCCCTCCACTTT	CATSSRTGTNSPLHF
TRBV27	-	-	TRBJ1-1	TGTGCCAGCAGTTTAGAGTTTCACACTGAAGCTTTCTTT	CASSLEFHTEAFF